Listed here are 10 T cell receptor beta chains from one sample, sequenced in a study of OX40 agonist ivuxolimab in advanced cancers. Only in-frame clones appear in the TCRdb table, and some are missing; sequencing was by immunoSEQ multiplex PCR. The profile covers more than 85,000 clones, with over 75% appearing a single time and 0.25% to 0.35% taken by the ten largest. The source was CD4+ or CD8+ T cells sorted from blood, collected in a trial of the OX40 agonist ivuxolimab. All receptors derive from an adult with an advanced solid tumor such as melanoma, head and neck, liver or kidney cancer.

V is TRBV7-2 and J is TRBJ2-1, with 9 bases identical to TRBD2. The V gene's germline CDR1 is SGHTA and CDR2 FQGNSA. The CDR3 is made up of 16 amino acids. Trimming removed 1 base from V and 8 bases from J; junction bases left unmatched: 9. In DNA form, the CDR3 reads TGTGCCAGCAGCTTAGAATCTCGCGGGAGGGCTCATGAGCAGTTCTTC. Protein product: CASSLESRGRAHEQFF.

The count of this clone is one. The chain combines TRBV7-2 with TRBJ2-1, with D possibly matching TRBD2 (5 bases). Germline V gene data show CDR1 as SGHTA and CDR2 as FQGNSA. The CDR3 covers 16 residues. The ends were cut back, 2 bases at V and 4 bases at J, with 15 bases in the middle. CDR3 in amino acids: CASSLLSGSHYNEQFF. CDR3 DNA sequence: TGTGCCAGCAGCTTACTGAGCGGCTCCCATTACAATGAGCAGTTCTTC.

The CDR3 region has the DNA TGCGCCAGCAGCTTGGCCCCCGGAGGGGGTGAGGGCTACACCTTC. Protein product: CASSLAPGGGEGYTF. The J gene is TRBJ1-2, the V gene TRBV5-1, with a possible D match to TRBD1 (6 bases). V was trimmed by 0 bases and J by 8 bases, leaving 17 bases between them. The CDR3 contains 15 residues. Germline CDR1 SGHRS, CDR2 YFSETQ.

V is TRBV27 and J is TRBJ2-7; D not resolved. The CDR3 sequence is 13 residues long. Germline V lookup: CDR1 MNHEY, CDR2 SMNVEV (reference sequence). Trimming removed 3 bases from V and 0 bases from J, with 6 bases in between. DNA of the CDR3: TGTGCCAGCAGTTTGTACAGCTCCTACGAGCAGTACTTC. It codes for CASSLYSSYEQYF.

The chain has TRBV7-9 and TRBJ1-3; D unclear. V lost 2 bases and J 0 bases, leaving 5 bases between the germline ends. The CDR3 is 14 residues long. CDR1 and CDR2 (germline): SEHNR, FQNEAQ (reference sequence). CDR3 sequence (DNA): TGTGCCAGCAGCTTAACCAGCTCTGGAAACACCATATATTTT. Translation gives CASSLTSSGNTIYF. The complete variable domain, with remaining parts taken from reference TRBV7-9 and TRBJ1-3, reads DTGVSQNPRHKITKRGQNVTFRCDPISEHNRLYWYRQTLGQGPEFLTYFQNEAQLEKSRLLSDRFSAERPKGSFSTLEIQRTEQGDSAMYLCASSLTSSGNTIYFGEGSWLTVV.

V and J are TRBV6-1 and TRBJ2-7; unclear D gene. Germline CDR1 MNHNS, CDR2 SASEGT. V lost 4 bases and J lost 4, with 5 bases in between. The CDR3 is made up of 11 amino acids. The CDR3 spells CASSGGYEQYF. As DNA, the CDR3 is TGTGCCAGCAGTGGGGGATACGAGCAGTACTTC.

In the case of this clone: The sample contains more than one DNA sequence encoding this CDR3. The V call is TRBV28, the J call TRBJ2-3; the D gene is possibly TRBD2 (5 bases). The ends were cut back, 4 bases at V and 0 bases at J, with 5 bases in the middle. This CDR3 contains 13 residues. Per germline, CDR1 MDHEN and CDR2 SYDVKM. The CDR3 region has the DNA TGTGCCAGCAGTTCGGGGAGCACAGATACGCAGTATTTT. Its protein product is CASSSGSTDTQYF.

CDR3: CASSRRGRGSQPQHF. In nucleotides, the CDR3 is TGTGCCAGTAGTAGAAGGGGCAGGGGTAGTCAGCCCCAGCATTTT. The chain joins TRBV19 to TRBJ1-5; possible D gene TRBD1, 6 bases. There are 15 residues in the CDR3. Germline V gene sequence: CDR1 LNHDA, CDR2 SQIVND (reference sequence). V lost 4 bases and J 6 bases, leaving 16 bases between the germline ends.

With respect to this clone: The junction departs from germline at one end; a sequencing error may be responsible. The chain uses TRBV7-9 and TRBJ2-7; 8 bases fit TRBD1. The CDR3 has 14 amino acids. The germline gives CDR1 SEHNR, CDR2 FQNEAQ (reference sequence). This CDR3 is CASSLGQVSDEQYF. The CDR3 region has the DNA TGTGCCAGCAGCTTGGGACAGGTCTCCGACGAGCAGTACTTC. The full variable domain, rest sourced from reference TRBV7-9 and TRBJ2-7, is DTGVSQNPRHKITKRGQNVTFRCDPISEHNRLYWYRQTLGQGPEFLTYFQNEAQLEKSRLLSDRFSAERPKGSFSTLEIQRTEQGDSAMYLCASSLGQVSDEQYFGPGTRLTVT.

DNA for the CDR3: TGCGCCAGCACGGGACTAGCGGGAGATGAGACCCAGTACTTC. This codes for CASTGLAGDETQYF. This chain uses TRBV5-1 with TRBJ2-5; 14 nucleotides match TRBD2. V gave up 6 bases and J gave up 5 bases; unmatched junction bases: 3. This CDR3 is built from 14 residues. In germline, CDR1 is SGHRS, CDR2 YFSETQ.